The sample holds many counts of the clone carrying this TCR beta chain. TCRdb re-called the RT-PCR reads with MiXCR, one entry per CDR3 protein. Among 87,000 or so distinct CDR3 sequences, 4% to 5% were seen once, and the ten largest hold around 3%. CDR1 and CDR2 from the germline V gene are ENHRY and SYGVKD. The CDR3 is made up of 15 amino acids. V gave up 7 bases and J gave up 3 bases, with 16 bases separating them. This record belongs to a study of patients and donors after allogeneic stem cell transplantation. Sequencing used blood, either unsorted or a sorted T cell fraction (not recorded which). The rearrangement joins TRBV10-3 to TRBJ1-3; no clear D gene. The sequence was obtained from a human donor who was either an allogeneic HSCT recipient or a stem cell or donor lymphocyte infusion donor (not recorded which). It is not recorded whose cells these are; they may come from a transplant donor. The CDR3 loop is CAITPDPDRGNTIYF. For the CDR3, the DNA is TGTGCCATCACCCCGGACCCTGATCGTGGAAACACCATATATTTT.